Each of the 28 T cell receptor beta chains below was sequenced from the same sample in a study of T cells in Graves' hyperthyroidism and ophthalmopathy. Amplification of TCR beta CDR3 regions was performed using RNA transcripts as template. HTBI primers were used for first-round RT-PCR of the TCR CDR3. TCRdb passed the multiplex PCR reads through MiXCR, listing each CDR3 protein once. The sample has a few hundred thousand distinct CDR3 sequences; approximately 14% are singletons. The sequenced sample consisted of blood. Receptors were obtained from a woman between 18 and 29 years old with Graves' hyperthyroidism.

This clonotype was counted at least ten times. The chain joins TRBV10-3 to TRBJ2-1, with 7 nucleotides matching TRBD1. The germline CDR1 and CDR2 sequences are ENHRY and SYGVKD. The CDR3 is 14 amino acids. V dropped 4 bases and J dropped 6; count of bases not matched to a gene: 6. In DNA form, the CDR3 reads TGTGCCATCAGTGGACAGGGCTCGGGCAATGAGCAGTTCTTC. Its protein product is CAISGQGSGNEQFF.

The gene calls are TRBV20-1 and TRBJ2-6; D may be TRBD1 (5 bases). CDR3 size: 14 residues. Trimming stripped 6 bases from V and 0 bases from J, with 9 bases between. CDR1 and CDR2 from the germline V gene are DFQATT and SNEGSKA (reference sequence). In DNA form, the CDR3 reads TGCAGTGCCAGAACAGGCTCTGGGGCCAACGTCCTGACTTTC. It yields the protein CSARTGSGANVLTF.

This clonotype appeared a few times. CDR3 sequence: CASSLGARVAYEQYF. Here the CDR3 DNA reads TGTGCCAGCAGCCTGGGGGCACGGGTGGCCTACGAGCAGTACTTC. The V call is TRBV5-8, the J call TRBJ2-7, with a possible D match to TRBD1 (6 bases). V was clipped by 4 bases and J by 2 bases, with 16 bases between them. Germline V lookup: CDR1 SGHTS, CDR2 YDEGEE. This CDR3 comprises 15 residues.

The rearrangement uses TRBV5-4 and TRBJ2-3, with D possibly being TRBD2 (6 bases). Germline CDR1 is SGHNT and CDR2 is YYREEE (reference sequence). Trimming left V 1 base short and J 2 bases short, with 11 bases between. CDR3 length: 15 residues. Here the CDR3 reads CASSLTAGHTDTQYF. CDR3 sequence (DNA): TGTGCCAGCAGCTTGACAGCGGGCCACACAGATACGCAGTATTTT.

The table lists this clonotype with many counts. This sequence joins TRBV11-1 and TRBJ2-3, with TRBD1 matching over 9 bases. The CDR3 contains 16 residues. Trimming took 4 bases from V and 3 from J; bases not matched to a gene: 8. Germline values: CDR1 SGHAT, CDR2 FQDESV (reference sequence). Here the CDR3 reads CASSSAGQGSTDTQYF. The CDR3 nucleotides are TGTGCCAGCAGCTCGGCTGGACAGGGGAGTACAGATACGCAGTATTTT.

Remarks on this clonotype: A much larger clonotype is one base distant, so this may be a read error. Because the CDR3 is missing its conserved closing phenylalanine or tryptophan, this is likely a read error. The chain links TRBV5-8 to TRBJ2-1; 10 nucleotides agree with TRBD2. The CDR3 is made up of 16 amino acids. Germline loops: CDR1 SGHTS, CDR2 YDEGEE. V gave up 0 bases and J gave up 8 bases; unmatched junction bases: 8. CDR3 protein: CASSLDGTSVYDEQFS. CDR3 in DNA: TGTGCCAGCAGCTTGGACGGGACTAGCGTGTACGATGAGCAGTTCTCC.

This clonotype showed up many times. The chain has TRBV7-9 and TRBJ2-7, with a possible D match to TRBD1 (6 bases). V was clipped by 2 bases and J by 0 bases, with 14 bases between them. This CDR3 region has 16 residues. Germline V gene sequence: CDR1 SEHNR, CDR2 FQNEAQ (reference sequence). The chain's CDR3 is CASSLPGHKSSYEQYF. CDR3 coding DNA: TGTGCCAGCAGCTTACCGGGACACAAGAGCTCCTACGAGCAGTACTTC. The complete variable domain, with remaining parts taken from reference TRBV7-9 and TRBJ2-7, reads DTGVSQNPRHKITKRGQNVTFRCDPISEHNRLYWYRQTLGQGPEFLTYFQNEAQLEKSRLLSDRFSAERPKGSFSTLEIQRTEQGDSAMYLCASSLPGHKSSYEQYFGPGTRLTVT.

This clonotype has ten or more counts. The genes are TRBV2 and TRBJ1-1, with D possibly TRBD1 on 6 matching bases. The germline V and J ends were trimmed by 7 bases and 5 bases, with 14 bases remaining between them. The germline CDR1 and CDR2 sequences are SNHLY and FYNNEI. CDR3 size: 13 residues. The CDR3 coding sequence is TGTGCCAGCACTCTTCCAGGGGAAACTGAAGCTTTCTTT. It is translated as CASTLPGETEAFF.

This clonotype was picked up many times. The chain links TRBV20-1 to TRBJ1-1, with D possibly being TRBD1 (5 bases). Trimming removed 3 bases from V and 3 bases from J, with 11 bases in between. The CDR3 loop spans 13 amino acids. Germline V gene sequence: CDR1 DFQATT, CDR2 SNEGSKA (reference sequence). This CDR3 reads CSARDMRDTEAFF. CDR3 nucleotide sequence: TGCAGTGCTAGGGACATGAGGGACACTGAAGCTTTCTTT.

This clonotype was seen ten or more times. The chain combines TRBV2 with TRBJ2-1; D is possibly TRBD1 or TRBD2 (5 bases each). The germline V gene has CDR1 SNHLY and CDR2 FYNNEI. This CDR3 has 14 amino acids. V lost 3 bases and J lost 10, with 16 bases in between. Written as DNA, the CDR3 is TGTGCCAGCAGTGATCGTTCCCGGGGCGGGGAGCAGTTCTTC. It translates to CASSDRSRGGEQFF.

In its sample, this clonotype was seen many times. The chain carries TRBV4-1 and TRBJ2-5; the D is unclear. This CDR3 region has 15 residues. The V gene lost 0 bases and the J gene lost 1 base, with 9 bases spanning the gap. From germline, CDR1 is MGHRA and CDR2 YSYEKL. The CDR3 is CASSQEITAQETQYF. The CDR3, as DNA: TGCGCCAGCAGCCAAGAAATCACAGCCCAAGAGACCCAGTACTTC.

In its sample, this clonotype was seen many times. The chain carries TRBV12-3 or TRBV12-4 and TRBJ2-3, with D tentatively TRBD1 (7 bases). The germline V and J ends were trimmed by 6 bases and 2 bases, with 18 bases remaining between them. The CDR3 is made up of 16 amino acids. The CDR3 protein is CASRRRAGTDTDTQYF. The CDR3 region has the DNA TGTGCCAGCAGAAGGAGGGCCGGGACAGACACAGATACGCAGTATTTT.

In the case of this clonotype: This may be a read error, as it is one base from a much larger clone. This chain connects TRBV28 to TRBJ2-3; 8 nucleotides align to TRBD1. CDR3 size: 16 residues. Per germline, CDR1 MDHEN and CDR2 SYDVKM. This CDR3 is CASNLGTGGLTGTQYF. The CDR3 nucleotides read TGTGCCAGCAACCTAGGGACAGGTGGCCTCACAGGTACGCAGTATTTT.

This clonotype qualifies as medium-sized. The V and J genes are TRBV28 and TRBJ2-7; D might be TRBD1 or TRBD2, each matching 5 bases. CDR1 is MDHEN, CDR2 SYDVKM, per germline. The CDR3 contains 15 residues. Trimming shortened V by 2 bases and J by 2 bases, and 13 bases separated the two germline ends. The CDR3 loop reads CASSLPPRGAYEQYF. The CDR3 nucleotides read TGTGCCAGCAGTTTACCCCCTCGGGGCGCCTACGAGCAGTACTTC.

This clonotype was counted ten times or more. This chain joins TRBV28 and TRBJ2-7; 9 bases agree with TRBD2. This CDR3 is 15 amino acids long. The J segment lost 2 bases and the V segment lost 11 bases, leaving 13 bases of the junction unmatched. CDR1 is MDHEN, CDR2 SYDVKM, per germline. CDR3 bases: TGTGCCGTTTCTACGGAGCGGGAGGTCCCCTACGAGCAGTACTTC. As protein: CAVSTEREVPYEQYF. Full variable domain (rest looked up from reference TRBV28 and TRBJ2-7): DVKVTQSSRYLVKRTGEKVFLECVQDMDHENMFWYRQDPGLGLRLIYFSYDVKMKEKGDIPEGYSVSREKKERFSLILESASTNQTSMYLCAVSTEREVPYEQYFGPGTRLTVT.

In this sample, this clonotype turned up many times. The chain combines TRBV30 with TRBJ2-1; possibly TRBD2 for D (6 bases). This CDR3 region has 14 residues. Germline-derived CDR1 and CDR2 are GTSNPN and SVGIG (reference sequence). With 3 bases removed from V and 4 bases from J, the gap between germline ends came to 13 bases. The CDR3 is CAWRGLTWYNEQFF. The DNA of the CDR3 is TGTGCCTGGAGGGGACTCACCTGGTACAATGAGCAGTTCTTC.

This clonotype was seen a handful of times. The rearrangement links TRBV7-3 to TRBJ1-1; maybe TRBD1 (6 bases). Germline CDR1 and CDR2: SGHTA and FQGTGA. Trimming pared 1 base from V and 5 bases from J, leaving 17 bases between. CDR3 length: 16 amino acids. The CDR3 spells CASSLRAISTGTEAFF. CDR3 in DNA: TGTGCCAGCAGCTTAAGGGCGATAAGTACAGGGACTGAAGCTTTCTTT.

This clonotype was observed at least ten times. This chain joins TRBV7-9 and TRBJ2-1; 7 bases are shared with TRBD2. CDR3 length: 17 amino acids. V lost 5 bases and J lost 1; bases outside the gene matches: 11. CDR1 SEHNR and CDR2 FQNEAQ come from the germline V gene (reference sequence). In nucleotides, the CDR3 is TGTGCCAGCAGCGAAAACTGGAAGGGAGGGTCCTACAATGAGCAGTTCTTC. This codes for CASSENWKGGSYNEQFF.

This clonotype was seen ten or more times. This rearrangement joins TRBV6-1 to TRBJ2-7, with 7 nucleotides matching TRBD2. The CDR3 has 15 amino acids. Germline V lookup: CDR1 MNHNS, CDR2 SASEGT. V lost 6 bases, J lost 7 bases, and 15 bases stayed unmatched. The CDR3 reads CASSDSGGSEREQYF. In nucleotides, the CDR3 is TGTGCCAGCAGCGACTCCGGGGGGTCGGAACGGGAGCAGTACTTC.

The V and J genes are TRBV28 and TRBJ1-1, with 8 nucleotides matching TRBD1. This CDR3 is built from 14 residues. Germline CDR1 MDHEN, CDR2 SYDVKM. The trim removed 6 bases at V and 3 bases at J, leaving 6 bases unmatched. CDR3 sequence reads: CASRSQGAYTEAFF. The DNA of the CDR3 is TGTGCCAGCAGGTCTCAGGGGGCATACACTGAAGCTTTCTTT.

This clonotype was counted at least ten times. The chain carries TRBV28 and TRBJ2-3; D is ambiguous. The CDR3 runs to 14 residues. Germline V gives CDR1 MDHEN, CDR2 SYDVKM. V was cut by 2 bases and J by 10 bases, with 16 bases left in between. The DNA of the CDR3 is TGTGCCAGCAGTTTACCCGTGGCCCGCCGGGCGCAGTATTTT. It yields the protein CASSLPVARRAQYF. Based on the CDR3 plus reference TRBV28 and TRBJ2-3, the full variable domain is DVKVTQSSRYLVKRTGEKVFLECVQDMDHENMFWYRQDPGLGLRLIYFSYDVKMKEKGDIPEGYSVSREKKERFSLILESASTNQTSMYLCASSLPVARRAQYFGPGTRLTVL.

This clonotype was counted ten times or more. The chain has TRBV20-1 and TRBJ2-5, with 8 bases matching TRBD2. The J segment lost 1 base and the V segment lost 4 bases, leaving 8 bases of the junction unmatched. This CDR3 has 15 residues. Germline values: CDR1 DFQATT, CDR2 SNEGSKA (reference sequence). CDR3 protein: CSAITTSAFQETQYF. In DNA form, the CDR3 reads TGCAGTGCTATAACGACTAGCGCTTTCCAAGAGACCCAGTACTTC.

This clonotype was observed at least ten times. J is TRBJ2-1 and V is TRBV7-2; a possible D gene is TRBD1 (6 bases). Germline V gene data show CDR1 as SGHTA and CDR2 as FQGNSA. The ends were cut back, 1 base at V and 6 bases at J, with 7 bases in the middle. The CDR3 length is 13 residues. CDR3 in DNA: TGTGCCAGCAGCTTAGTCAGGGGCAATGAGCAGTTCTTC. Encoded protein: CASSLVRGNEQFF. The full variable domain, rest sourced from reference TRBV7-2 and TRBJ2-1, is GAGVSQSPSNKVTEKGKDVELRCDPISGHTALYWYRQSLGQGLEFLIYFQGNSAPDKSGLPSDRFSAERTGGSVSTLTIQRTQQEDSAVYLCASSLVRGNEQFFGPGTRLTVL.

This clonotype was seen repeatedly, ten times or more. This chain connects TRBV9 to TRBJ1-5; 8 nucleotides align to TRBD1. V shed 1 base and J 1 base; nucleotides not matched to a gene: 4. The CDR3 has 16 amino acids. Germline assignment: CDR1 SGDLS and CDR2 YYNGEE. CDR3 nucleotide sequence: TGTGCCAGCAGCGTACGACAGGGGCCAAGCAATCAGCCCCAGCATTTT. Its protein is CASSVRQGPSNQPQHF.

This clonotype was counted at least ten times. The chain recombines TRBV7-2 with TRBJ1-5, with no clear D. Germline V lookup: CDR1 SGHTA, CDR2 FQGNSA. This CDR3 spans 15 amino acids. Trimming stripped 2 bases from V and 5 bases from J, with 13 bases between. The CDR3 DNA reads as TGTGCCAGCAGCTTAAATAGGGATTGGGATCAGCCCCAGCATTTT. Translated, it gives CASSLNRDWDQPQHF.

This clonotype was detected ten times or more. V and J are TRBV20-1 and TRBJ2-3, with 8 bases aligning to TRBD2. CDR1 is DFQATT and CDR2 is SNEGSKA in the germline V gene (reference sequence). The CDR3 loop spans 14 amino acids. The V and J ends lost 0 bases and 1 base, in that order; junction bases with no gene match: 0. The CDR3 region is CSARETSGTDTQYF. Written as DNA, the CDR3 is TGCAGTGCTAGAGAGACTAGCGGCACAGATACGCAGTATTTT.

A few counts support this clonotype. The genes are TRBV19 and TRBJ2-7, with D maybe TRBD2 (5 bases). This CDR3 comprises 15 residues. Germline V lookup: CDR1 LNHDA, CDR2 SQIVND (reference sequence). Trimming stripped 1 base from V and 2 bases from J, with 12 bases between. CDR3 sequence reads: CASSIAGSGTYEQYF. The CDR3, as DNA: TGTGCCAGTAGTATAGCGGGGTCTGGGACCTACGAGCAGTACTTC.

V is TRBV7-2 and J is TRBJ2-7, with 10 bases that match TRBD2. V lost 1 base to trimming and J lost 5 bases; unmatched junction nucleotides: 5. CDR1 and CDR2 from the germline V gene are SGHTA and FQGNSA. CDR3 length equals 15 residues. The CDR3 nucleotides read TGTGCCAGCAGCTTAGGAGCGGGAGGGCCCCACGAGCAGTACTTC. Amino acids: CASSLGAGGPHEQYF.